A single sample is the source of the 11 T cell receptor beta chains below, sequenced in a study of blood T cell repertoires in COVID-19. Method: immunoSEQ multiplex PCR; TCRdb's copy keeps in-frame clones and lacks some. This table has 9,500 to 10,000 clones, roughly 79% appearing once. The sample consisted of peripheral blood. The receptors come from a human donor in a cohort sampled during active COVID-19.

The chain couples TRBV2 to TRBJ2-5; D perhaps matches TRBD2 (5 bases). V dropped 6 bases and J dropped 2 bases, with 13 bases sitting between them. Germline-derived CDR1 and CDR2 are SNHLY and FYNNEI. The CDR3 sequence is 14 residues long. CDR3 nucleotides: TGTGCCAGCAGCGGTGGGCGGGTACAAGAGACCCAGTACTTC. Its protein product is CASSGGRVQETQYF.

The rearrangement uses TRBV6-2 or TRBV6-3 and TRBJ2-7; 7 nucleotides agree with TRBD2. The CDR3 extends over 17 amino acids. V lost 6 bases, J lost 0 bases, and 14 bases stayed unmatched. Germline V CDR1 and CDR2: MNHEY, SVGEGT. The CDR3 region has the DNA TGTGCCAGCAGCCCCCTTCCGGGCGGGGGAAGCTCCTACGAGCAGTACTTC. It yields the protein CASSPLPGGGSSYEQYF.

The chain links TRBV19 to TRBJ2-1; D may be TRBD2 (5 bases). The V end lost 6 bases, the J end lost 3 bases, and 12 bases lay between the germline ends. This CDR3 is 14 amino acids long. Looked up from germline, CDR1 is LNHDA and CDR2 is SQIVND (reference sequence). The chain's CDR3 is CASSEVRDYNEQFF. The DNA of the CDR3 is TGTGCCAGTAGCGAGGTCCGGGACTACAATGAGCAGTTCTTC.

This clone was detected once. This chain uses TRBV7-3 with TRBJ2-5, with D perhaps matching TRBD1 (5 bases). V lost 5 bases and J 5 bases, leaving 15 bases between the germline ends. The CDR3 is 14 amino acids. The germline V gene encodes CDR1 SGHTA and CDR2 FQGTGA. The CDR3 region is CASSPTGSGETQYF. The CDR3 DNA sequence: TGTGCCAGCAGCCCGACTGGGTCAGGGGAGACCCAGTACTTC.

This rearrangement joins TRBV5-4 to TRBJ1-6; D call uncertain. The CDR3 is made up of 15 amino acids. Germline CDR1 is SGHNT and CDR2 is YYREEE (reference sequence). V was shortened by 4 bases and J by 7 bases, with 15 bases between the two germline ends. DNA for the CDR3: TGTGCCAGCAGCGCATTGCCGGTCCCAAATTCACCCCTCCACTTT. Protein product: CASSALPVPNSPLHF.

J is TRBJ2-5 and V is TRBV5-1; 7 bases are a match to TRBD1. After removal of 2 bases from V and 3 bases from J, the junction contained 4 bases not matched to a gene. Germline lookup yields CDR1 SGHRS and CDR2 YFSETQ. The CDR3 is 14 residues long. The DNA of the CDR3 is TGCGCCAGCAGCTTAGGGACAGCAAAAGAGACCCAGTACTTC. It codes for CASSLGTAKETQYF.

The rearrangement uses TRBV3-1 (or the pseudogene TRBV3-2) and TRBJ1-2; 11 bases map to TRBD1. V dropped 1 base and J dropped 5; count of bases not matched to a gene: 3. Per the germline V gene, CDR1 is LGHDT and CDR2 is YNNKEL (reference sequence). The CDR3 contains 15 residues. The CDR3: CASSQGGQGVYGYTF. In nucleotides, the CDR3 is TGTGCCAGCAGCCAAGGGGGACAGGGGGTATATGGCTACACCTTC.

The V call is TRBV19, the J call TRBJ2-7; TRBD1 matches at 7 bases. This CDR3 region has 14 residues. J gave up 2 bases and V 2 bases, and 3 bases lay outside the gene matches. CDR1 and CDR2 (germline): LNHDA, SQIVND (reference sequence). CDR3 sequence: CASSIPGQTYEQYF. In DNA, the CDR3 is TGTGCCAGTAGTATACCGGGACAGACCTACGAGCAGTACTTC.

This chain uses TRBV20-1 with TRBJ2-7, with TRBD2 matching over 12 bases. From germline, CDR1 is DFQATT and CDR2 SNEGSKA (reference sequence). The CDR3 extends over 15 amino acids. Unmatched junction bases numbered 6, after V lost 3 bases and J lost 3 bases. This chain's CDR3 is CSASGGLAGVYEQYF. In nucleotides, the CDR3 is TGCAGTGCTAGTGGGGGACTAGCGGGCGTCTACGAGCAGTACTTC.

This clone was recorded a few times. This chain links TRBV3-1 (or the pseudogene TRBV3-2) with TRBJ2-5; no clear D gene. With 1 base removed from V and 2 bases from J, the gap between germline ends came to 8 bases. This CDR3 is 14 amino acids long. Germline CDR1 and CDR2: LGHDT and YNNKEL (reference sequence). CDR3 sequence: CASSQASRQETQYF. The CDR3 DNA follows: TGTGCCAGCAGCCAAGCTTCTAGGCAAGAGACCCAGTACTTC.

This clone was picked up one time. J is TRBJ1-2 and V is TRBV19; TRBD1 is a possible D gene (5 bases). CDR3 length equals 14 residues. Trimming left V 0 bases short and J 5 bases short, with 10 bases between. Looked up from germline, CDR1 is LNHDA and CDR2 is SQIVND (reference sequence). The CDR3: CASSIDRVLYGYTF. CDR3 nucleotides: TGTGCCAGTAGTATAGACAGGGTTCTTTATGGCTACACCTTC.